The sequence of this T cell receptor (beta chain) was determined in a study of T cell changes during pregnancy in multiple sclerosis. The repertoire was sequenced with immunoSEQ multiplex PCR; TCRdb's copy has only in-frame clones and lacks some. The repertoire holds tens of thousands of clones, with roughly 90% as singletons. J lost 7 bases, V lost 1 base, and 13 bases had no gene match. Germline CDR1 and CDR2: MGHDK and SYGVNS. This CDR3 is built from 17 residues. The J gene is TRBJ2-3, the V gene TRBV25-1; TRBD2 matches at 8 bases. The receptor was isolated from a female donor with multiple sclerosis, enrolled in a pregnancy study. The sequenced sample was CD8+ T cells from peripheral blood mononuclear cells, obtained in the third trimester of pregnancy. The CDR3 is CASSESLAGLGSNTQYF. The CDR3 coding sequence is TGTGCCAGCAGTGAATCTTTGGCGGGACTAGGTTCGAATACGCAGTATTTT.